This entry describes one T cell receptor beta chain. What it binds is unknown. The CDR3 goes on 3 residues after the read ends, and that part is filled in from the germline J gene. The CDR3 has 14 residues. Trimming left V 1 base short and J 10 bases short, with 11 bases between. Germline assignment: CDR1 SNHLY and CDR2 FYNNEI. The record originates from a study of T cells in women clearing cervical HPV infection. The overall study: No precancer developed; the control's incident HPV16 infection cleared within 12 months. Whole-study results and caveats: CIN3+ cases had significantly higher TCR richness than controls; evenness did not differ. Combining TCR richness with V gene abundances gave around 0.87 AUC.

Sequenced by immunoSEQ multiplex PCR; TCRdb stores in-frame clones only, minus some. In all, the sample yields tens of thousands of clones. The receptor was derived from a woman aged 18 to 75 with a cervical HPV16 infection that either progressed to CIN3+ or cleared (not recorded which). This chain connects TRBV2 to TRBJ1-6; D gene unclear. The sample taken for sequencing was blood buffy coat. This chain's CDR3 is CASSEVPRVSPLHF. Partial CDR3 DNA: TGTGCCAGCAGTGAAGTCCCGCGTGTCTCACCC.